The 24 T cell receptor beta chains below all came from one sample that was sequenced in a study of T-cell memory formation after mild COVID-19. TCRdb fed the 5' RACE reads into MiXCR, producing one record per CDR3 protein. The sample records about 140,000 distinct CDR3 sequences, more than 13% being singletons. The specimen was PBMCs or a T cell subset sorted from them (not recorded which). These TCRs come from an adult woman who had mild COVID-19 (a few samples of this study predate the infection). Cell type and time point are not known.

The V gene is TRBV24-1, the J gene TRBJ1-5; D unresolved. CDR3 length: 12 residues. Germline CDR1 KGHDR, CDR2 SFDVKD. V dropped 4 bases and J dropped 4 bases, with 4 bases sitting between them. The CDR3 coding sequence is TGTGCCACCAGTGAATCGAATCAGCCCCAGCATTTT. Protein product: CATSESNQPQHF.

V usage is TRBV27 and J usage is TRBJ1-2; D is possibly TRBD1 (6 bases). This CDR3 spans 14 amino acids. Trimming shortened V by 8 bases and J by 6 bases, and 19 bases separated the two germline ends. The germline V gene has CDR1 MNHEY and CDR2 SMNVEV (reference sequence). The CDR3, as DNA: TGTGCCAGCCAGGACAGCTTGTCGGGGGATGGCTACACCTTC. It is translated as CASQDSLSGDGYTF.

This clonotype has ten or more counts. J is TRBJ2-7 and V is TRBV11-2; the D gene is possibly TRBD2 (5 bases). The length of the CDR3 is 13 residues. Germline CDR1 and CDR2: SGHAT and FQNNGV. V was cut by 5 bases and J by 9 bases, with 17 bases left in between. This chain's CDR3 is CASSRGDLRAQYF. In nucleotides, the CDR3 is TGTGCCAGCAGCCGTGGAGACTTGCGGGCGCAGTACTTC.

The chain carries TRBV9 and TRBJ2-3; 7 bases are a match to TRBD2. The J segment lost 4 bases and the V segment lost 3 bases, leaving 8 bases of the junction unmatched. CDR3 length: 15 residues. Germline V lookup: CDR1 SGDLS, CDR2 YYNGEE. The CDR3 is CASSALAVVADTQYF. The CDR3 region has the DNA TGTGCCAGCAGCGCCCTAGCGGTGGTGGCAGATACGCAGTATTTT.

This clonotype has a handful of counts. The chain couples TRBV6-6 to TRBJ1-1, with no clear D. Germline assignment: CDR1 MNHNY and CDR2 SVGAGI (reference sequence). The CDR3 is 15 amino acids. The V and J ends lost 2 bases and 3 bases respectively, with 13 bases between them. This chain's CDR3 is CASSYPREMDTEAFF. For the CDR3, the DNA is TGTGCCAGCAGTTACCCCCGGGAGATGGACACTGAAGCTTTCTTT.

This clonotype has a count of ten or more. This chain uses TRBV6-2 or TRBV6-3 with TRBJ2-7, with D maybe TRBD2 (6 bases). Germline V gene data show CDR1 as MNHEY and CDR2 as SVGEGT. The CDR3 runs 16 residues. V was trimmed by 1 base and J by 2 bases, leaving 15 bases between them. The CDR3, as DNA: TGTGCCAGCAGTTACTACATCCGGGAGATACCCTACGAGCAGTACTTC. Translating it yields CASSYYIREIPYEQYF.

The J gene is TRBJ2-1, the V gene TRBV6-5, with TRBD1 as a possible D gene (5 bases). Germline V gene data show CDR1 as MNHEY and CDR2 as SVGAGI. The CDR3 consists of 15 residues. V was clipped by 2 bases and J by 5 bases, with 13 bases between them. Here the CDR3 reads CASSYPDRPNNEQFF. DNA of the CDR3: TGTGCCAGCAGTTACCCCGACAGACCTAACAATGAGCAGTTCTTC.

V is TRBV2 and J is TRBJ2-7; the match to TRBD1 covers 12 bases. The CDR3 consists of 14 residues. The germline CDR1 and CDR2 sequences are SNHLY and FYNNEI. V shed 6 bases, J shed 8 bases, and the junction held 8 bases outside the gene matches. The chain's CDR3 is CASRTGTGGLKQYF. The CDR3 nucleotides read TGTGCCAGCAGAACCGGGACAGGGGGCCTAAAGCAGTACTTC.

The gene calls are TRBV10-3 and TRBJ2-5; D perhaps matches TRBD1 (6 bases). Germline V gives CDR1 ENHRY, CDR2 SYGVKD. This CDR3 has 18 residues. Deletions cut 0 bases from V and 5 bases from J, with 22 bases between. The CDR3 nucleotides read TGTGCCATCAGTGAGTCGTCGTATGGAACAGGGCGAGGGGAGACCCAGTACTTC. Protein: CAISESSYGTGRGETQYF.

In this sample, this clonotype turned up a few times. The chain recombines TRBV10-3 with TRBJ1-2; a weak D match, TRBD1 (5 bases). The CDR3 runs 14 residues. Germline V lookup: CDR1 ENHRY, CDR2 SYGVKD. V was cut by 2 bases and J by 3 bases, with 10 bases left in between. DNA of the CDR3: TGTGCCATCAGTGAGATTGAAGGGGACTATGGCTACACCTTC. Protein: CAISEIEGDYGYTF.

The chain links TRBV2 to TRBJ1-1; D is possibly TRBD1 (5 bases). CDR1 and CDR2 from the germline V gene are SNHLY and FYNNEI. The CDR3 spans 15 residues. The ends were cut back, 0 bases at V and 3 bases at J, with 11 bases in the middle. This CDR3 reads CASSEAVRADTEAFF. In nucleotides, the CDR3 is TGTGCCAGCAGTGAAGCGGTCAGGGCAGACACTGAAGCTTTCTTT. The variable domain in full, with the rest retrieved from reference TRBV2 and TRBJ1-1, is EPEVTQTPSHQVTQMGQEVILRCVPISNHLYFYWYRQILGQKVEFLVSFYNNEISEKSEIFDDQFSVERPDGSNFTLKIRSTKLEDSAMYFCASSEAVRADTEAFFGQGTRLTVV.

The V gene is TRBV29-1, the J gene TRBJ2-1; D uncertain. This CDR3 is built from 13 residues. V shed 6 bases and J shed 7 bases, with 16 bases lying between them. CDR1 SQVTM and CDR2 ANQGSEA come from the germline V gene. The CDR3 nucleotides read TGCAGCGTCGACCCTGAAGGAGTAAATGAGCAGTTCTTC. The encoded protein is CSVDPEGVNEQFF.

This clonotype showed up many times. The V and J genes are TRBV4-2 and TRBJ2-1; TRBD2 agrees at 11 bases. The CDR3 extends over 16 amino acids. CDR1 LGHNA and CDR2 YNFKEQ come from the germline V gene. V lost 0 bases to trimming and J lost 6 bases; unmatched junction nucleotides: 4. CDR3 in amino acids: CASSQDGLAGGNEQFF. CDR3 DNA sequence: TGTGCCAGCAGCCAAGATGGGCTAGCGGGAGGCAATGAGCAGTTCTTC.

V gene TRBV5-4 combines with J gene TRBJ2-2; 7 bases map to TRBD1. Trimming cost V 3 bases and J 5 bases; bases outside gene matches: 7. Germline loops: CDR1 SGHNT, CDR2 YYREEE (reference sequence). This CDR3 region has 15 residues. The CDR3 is CASSYLGTETGELFF. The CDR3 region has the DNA TGTGCCAGCAGCTACCTTGGGACAGAAACCGGGGAGCTGTTTTTT.

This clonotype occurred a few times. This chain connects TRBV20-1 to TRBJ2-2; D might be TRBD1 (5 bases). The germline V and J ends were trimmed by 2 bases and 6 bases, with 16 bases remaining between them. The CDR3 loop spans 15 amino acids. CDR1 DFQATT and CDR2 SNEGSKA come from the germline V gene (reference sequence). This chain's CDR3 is CSARSKEGAAGELFF. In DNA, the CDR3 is TGCAGTGCTAGATCCAAAGAAGGGGCGGCCGGGGAGCTGTTTTTT.

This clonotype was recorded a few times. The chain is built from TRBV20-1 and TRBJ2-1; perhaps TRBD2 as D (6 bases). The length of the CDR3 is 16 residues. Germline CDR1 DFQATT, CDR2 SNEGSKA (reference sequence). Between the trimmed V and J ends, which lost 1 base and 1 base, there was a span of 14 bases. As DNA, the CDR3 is TGCAGTGCTAGAGGATTTCTAGCGCATTCCTACAATGAGCAGTTCTTC. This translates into CSARGFLAHSYNEQFF.

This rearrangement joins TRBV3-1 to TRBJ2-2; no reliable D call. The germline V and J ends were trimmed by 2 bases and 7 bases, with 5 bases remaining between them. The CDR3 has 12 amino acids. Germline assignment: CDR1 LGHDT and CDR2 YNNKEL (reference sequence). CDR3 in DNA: TGTGCCAGCAGCCAATATGGCGGGGAGCTGTTTTTT. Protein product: CASSQYGGELFF.

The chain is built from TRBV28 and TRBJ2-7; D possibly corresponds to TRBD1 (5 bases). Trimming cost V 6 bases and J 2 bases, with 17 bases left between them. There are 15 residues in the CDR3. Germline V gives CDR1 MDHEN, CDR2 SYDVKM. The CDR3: CASRENRGRAYEQYF. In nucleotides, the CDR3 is TGTGCCAGCAGGGAGAATAGGGGCCGGGCCTACGAGCAGTACTTC. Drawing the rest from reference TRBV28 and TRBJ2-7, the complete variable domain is DVKVTQSSRYLVKRTGEKVFLECVQDMDHENMFWYRQDPGLGLRLIYFSYDVKMKEKGDIPEGYSVSREKKERFSLILESASTNQTSMYLCASRENRGRAYEQYFGPGTRLTVT.

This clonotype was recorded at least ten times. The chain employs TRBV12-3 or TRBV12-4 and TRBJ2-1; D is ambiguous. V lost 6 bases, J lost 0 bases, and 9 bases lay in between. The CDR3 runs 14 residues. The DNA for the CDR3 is TGTGCCAGCAGCCCCGCTGACTCCTACAATGAGCAGTTCTTC. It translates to CASSPADSYNEQFF.

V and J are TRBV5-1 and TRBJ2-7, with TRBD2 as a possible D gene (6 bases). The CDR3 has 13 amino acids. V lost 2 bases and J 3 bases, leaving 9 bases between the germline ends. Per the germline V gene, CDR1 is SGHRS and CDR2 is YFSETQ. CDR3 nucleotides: TGCGCCAGCAGCTTACGGGAGCGCTACGAGCAGTACTTC. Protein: CASSLRERYEQYF. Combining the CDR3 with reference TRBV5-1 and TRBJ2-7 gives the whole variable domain KAGVTQTPRYLIKTRGQQVTLSCSPISGHRSVSWYQQTPGQGLQFLFEYFSETQRNKGNFPGRFSGRQFSNSRSEMNVSTLELGDSALYLCASSLRERYEQYFGPGTRLTVT.

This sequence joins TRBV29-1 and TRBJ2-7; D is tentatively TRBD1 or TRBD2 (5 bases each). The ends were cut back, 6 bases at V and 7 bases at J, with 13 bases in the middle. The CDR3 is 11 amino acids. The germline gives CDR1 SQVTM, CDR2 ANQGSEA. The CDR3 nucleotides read TGCAGCGTCCGGGACGGCGGTGAGCAGTACTTC. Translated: CSVRDGGEQYF.

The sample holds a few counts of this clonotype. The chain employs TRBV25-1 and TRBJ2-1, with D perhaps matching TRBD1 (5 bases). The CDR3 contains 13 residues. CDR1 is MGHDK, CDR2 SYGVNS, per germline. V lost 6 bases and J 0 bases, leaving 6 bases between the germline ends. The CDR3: CASRDTSYNEQFF. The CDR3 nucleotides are TGTGCCAGCAGGGACACCTCCTACAATGAGCAGTTCTTC.

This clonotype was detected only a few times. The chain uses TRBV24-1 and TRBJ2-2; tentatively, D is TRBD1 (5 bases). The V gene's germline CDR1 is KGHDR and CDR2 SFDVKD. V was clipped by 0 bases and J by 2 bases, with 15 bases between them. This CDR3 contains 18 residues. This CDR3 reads CATSDLARAETNTGELFF. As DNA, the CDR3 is TGTGCCACCAGTGATTTGGCCAGGGCTGAAACTAACACCGGGGAGCTGTTTTTT.

CDR3 bases: TGTGCCAGCAGTTTAATCCCCGGGAGTCAGCCCCAGCATTTT. Amino acid sequence: CASSLIPGSQPQHF. The V call is TRBV28, the J call TRBJ1-5, with D unresolved. The CDR3 totals 14 residues. Between the trimmed V and J ends, which lost 2 bases and 6 bases, there was a span of 11 bases. Per the germline V gene, CDR1 is MDHEN and CDR2 is SYDVKM.